The 22 T cell receptor beta chains below all came from one sample that was sequenced in a study of T-cell memory formation after mild COVID-19 (dated by TCRdb to about 2021). The library was built by means of 5' RACE. TCRdb names Illumina NovaSeq 6000 as the instrument used. TCRdb passed the public sequencing reads through fastp at Q25 and MiXCR, retaining productive beta sequences. Rows are combined by CDR3 protein, so each entry shows the most common genes and DNA. The sample table records about 55,000 distinct CDR3 sequences; roughly 26% of these occur just once. The top ten hold around 40% of the sample. Sequencing was done on a sample of PBMCs or a T cell subset sorted from them (not recorded which). These receptors all come from a man aged 18 to 30 who had mild COVID-19 (a few samples of this study predate the infection). The sample titles of this study are shuffled in the database, so cell type and time point are left out; the donor was told from shared clones.

This clonotype was seen more than once but under ten times. The chain couples TRBV7-9 to TRBJ2-7; D gene unclear. V shed 5 bases and J shed 2 bases, with 10 bases lying between them. CDR3 size: 13 residues. Germline CDR1 and CDR2: SEHNR and FQNEAQ (reference sequence). CDR3 in amino acids: CASSGSLAYEQYV. In nucleotides, the CDR3 is TGTGCCAGCAGCGGAAGTTTAGCCTACGAGCAGTACGTC.

The CDR3 DNA follows: TGCAGTGCTCGTCTGGGTTCAGAGGCAACTAATGAAAAACTGTTTTTT. This translates into CSARLGSEATNEKLFF. This chain joins TRBV20-1 and TRBJ1-4; D remains unclear. This CDR3 has 16 residues. V lost 5 bases and J lost 0, with 16 bases in between. Germline V CDR1 and CDR2: DFQATT, SNEGSKA (reference sequence).

The table lists this clonotype with a few counts. V is TRBV11-2 and J is TRBJ2-1; D is possibly TRBD2 (6 bases). V lost 4 bases, J lost 7 bases, and 14 bases lay in between. The germline gives CDR1 SGHAT, CDR2 FQNNGV. The CDR3 sequence is 14 residues long. CDR3 coding DNA: TGTGCCAGCAGCTCCGGAGGGAATTGGAATGAGCAGTTCTTC. Its protein is CASSSGGNWNEQFF.

In this sample, this clonotype turned up a few times. The chain employs TRBV9 and TRBJ1-1; D might be TRBD1 (5 bases). The germline V gene encodes CDR1 SGDLS and CDR2 YYNGEE. This CDR3 has 13 amino acids. V was clipped by 6 bases and J by 0 bases, with 9 bases between them. The CDR3 spells CASTGGVNTEAFF. The CDR3 DNA is TGTGCCAGCACCGGGGGAGTGAACACTGAAGCTTTCTTT.

The J gene is TRBJ2-1, the V gene TRBV19; possibly TRBD1 for D (5 bases). CDR3 length: 15 residues. The V gene's germline CDR1 is LNHDA and CDR2 SQIVND (reference sequence). V lost 1 base, J lost 5 bases, and 12 bases lay in between. CDR3 nucleotide sequence: TGTGCCAGTAGTATAGGGCAGGGCCTTAACAATGAGCAGTTCTTC. Its protein product is CASSIGQGLNNEQFF.

The rearrangement joins TRBV4-3 to TRBJ2-3, with TRBD2 as a possible D gene (5 bases). V gave up 4 bases and J gave up 6 bases, with 11 bases separating them. The CDR3 length is 13 residues. Germline V CDR1 and CDR2: LGHNA, YSLEER. CDR3 in amino acids: CASSPTGEDTQYF. The CDR3 DNA follows: TGCGCCAGCAGCCCCACTGGGGAGGATACGCAGTATTTT.

The chain recombines TRBV19 with TRBJ1-1, with D perhaps matching TRBD1 (5 bases). The V end lost 7 bases, the J end lost 4 bases, and 16 bases lay between the germline ends. In germline, CDR1 is LNHDA, CDR2 SQIVND (reference sequence). CDR3 length equals 14 residues. CDR3 region: CASTLSGFGTEAFF. In nucleotides, the CDR3 is TGTGCCAGTACCCTATCAGGGTTTGGCACTGAAGCTTTCTTT.

This chain connects TRBV10-2 to TRBJ2-7, with 8 bases aligning to TRBD2. This CDR3 region has 14 residues. The J segment lost 2 bases and the V segment lost 5 bases, leaving 5 bases of the junction unmatched. The germline V gene has CDR1 WSHSY and CDR2 SAAADI. The CDR3 sequence is CASSPGGGAYEQYF. The CDR3 coding sequence is TGCGCCAGCAGTCCCGGGGGGGGAGCCTACGAGCAGTACTTC.

This clonotype has a single count. The V and J genes are TRBV4-1 and TRBJ2-7; either TRBD1 or TRBD2 may supply D (6 bases each). V gave up 3 bases and J gave up 3 bases, with 12 bases separating them. CDR3 size: 14 residues. CDR1 and CDR2 from the germline V gene are MGHRA and YSYEKL. The CDR3 region has the DNA TGCGCCAGCAGCCAGGGGGGCAGTTACTACGAGCAGTACTTC. Its protein product is CASSQGGSYYEQYF.

The rearrangement links TRBV5-4 to TRBJ2-5, with TRBD1 as a possible D gene (6 bases). Deletions cut 4 bases from V and 2 bases from J, with 15 bases between. Germline V CDR1 and CDR2: SGHNT, YYREEE (reference sequence). The CDR3 is 15 residues long. DNA of the CDR3: TGTGCCAGCAGCCCCACAGGGATAGGTCAAGAGACCCAGTACTTC. It yields the protein CASSPTGIGQETQYF.

The chain is built from TRBV4-1 and TRBJ2-5; tentatively, D is TRBD2 (6 bases). The CDR3 contains 16 residues. Germline CDR1 reads MGHRA; CDR2 reads YSYEKL. V lost 3 bases and J lost 1, with 15 bases in between. CDR3 DNA sequence: TGCGCCAGCAGCCAGAGAGGGACTGTCACCCAAGAGACCCAGTACTTC. Amino acid sequence: CASSQRGTVTQETQYF.

This clonotype appeared a few times. The V call is TRBV12-3 or TRBV12-4, the J call TRBJ1-6, with D maybe TRBD1 (6 bases). Trimming pared 5 bases from V and 10 bases from J, leaving 18 bases between. The CDR3 runs 15 residues. The CDR3 sequence is CASSPIQGIQSPLHF. The CDR3 coding sequence is TGTGCCAGCAGTCCTATACAGGGAATCCAATCACCCCTCCACTTT.

The table lists this clonotype with many counts. The gene calls are TRBV7-9 and TRBJ2-7; no clear D. This CDR3 is 15 amino acids long. V was trimmed by 4 bases and J by 4 bases, leaving 17 bases between them. CDR1 is SEHNR, CDR2 FQNEAQ, per germline (reference sequence). The CDR3 region is CASSYTLTRSYEQYF. For the CDR3, the DNA is TGTGCCAGCAGCTATACCCTGACACGTTCTTACGAGCAGTACTTC.

The gene calls are TRBV3-1 and TRBJ2-1; TRBD1 is a possible D gene (6 bases). The germline gives CDR1 LGHDT, CDR2 YNNKEL (reference sequence). The CDR3 totals 14 residues. Trimming shortened V by 3 bases and J by 8 bases, and 14 bases separated the two germline ends. CDR3 nucleotides: TGTGCCAGCAGCCAGAAAGGACAGCTCGATGAGCAGTTCTTC. This translates into CASSQKGQLDEQFF.

The chain uses TRBV5-8 and TRBJ2-2; 9 bases map to TRBD2. The germline V gene encodes CDR1 SGHTS and CDR2 YDEGEE. V lost 5 bases and J lost 7; bases outside the gene matches: 15. This CDR3 is built from 17 residues. The CDR3 here is CASSPASGAFPGGELFF. Here the CDR3 DNA reads TGTGCCAGCAGTCCTGCTAGCGGGGCCTTTCCCGGCGGGGAGCTGTTTTTT.

The DNA for the CDR3 is TGCGCCAGCAGCCAAAATCCCTCGGTAGGGGGGGCCGGGGAGCAGTTCTTC. It is translated as CASSQNPSVGGAGEQFF. The chain has TRBV4-3 and TRBJ2-1; tentative D call: TRBD2 (7 bases). Germline V gene data show CDR1 as LGHNA and CDR2 as YSLEER. V was clipped by 2 bases and J by 10 bases, with 24 bases between them. CDR3 length: 17 amino acids.

The chain has TRBV5-5 and TRBJ2-7; D perhaps matches TRBD2 (6 bases). CDR1 SGHKS and CDR2 YYEKEE come from the germline V gene (reference sequence). V lost 0 bases and J lost 7, with 17 bases in between. The CDR3 length is 15 residues. The CDR3 DNA follows: TGTGCCAGCAGCTTGGTAGCGGCTACGATTCGGGAGCAGTACTTC. Translated: CASSLVAATIREQYF.

The chain joins TRBV7-9 to TRBJ2-4; no clear D. The CDR3 spans 16 residues. CDR1 is SEHNR, CDR2 FQNEAQ, per germline (reference sequence). The V end lost 1 base, the J end lost 5 bases, and 15 bases lay between the germline ends. As DNA, the CDR3 is TGTGCCAGCAGCTTAGGAAGTCTCCGGGTAGAAAACATTCAGTACTTC. Amino acid sequence: CASSLGSLRVENIQYF. Combining the CDR3 with reference TRBV7-9 and TRBJ2-4 gives the whole variable domain DTGVSQNPRHKITKRGQNVTFRCDPISEHNRLYWYRQTLGQGPEFLTYFQNEAQLEKSRLLSDRFSAERPKGSFSTLEIQRTEQGDSAMYLCASSLGSLRVENIQYFGAGTRLSVL.

The rearrangement joins TRBV7-3 to TRBJ1-2; no clear D. This CDR3 spans 13 amino acids. With 8 bases removed from V and 6 bases from J, the gap between germline ends came to 16 bases. From germline, CDR1 is SGHTA and CDR2 FQGTGA. The CDR3 is CASGSGGEDGYTF. CDR3 nucleotides: TGTGCCAGCGGCAGCGGTGGTGAGGATGGCTACACCTTC. Variable domain in full (rest from reference TRBV7-3 and TRBJ1-2): GAGVSQTPSNKVTEKGKYVELRCDPISGHTALYWYRQSLGQGPEFLIYFQGTGAADDSGLPNDRFFAVRPEGSVSTLKIQRTERGDSAVYLCASGSGGEDGYTFGSGTRLTVV.

This sequence joins TRBV5-1 and TRBJ2-2, with D maybe TRBD2 (6 bases). V lost 4 bases and J lost 4, with 17 bases in between. Looked up from germline, CDR1 is SGHRS and CDR2 is YFSETQ. This CDR3 spans 16 amino acids. CDR3 sequence: CASSPYGGWSTGELFF. The CDR3 DNA reads as TGCGCCAGCAGCCCATACGGGGGATGGAGCACCGGGGAGCTGTTTTTT.

This clonotype showed up many times. The CDR3 sequence: CASSGTGDAGELFF. As DNA, the CDR3 is TGTGCCAGCTCCGGGACAGGGGACGCCGGGGAGCTGTTTTTT. The rearrangement uses TRBV25-1 and TRBJ2-2, with TRBD1 matching 10 bases. The CDR3 loop spans 14 amino acids. Germline trimming cut 8 bases from V and 6 bases from J; bases unmatched to any gene: 6. Germline V lookup: CDR1 MGHDK, CDR2 SYGVNS.

This clonotype was seen a few times. V gene TRBV6-1 combines with J gene TRBJ2-1; D not resolved. The CDR3 totals 12 residues. V was trimmed by 8 bases and J by 5 bases, leaving 10 bases between them. CDR1 is MNHNS, CDR2 SASEGT, per germline. CDR3 nucleotides: TGTGCCAGCGGGTGGAGCGACAATGAGCAGTTCTTC. Translation: CASGWSDNEQFF.